Sequencing of this T cell receptor (beta chain) was carried out in a study of T cells in Graves' hyperthyroidism and ophthalmopathy. Study outcomes and limitations: Also found in blood were most expanded thyroid clonotypes above 0.001.

The V segment lost 2 bases and the J segment 7 bases; nucleotides outside the gene matches: 14. Germline lookup yields CDR1 DFQATT and CDR2 SNEGSKA (reference sequence). This CDR3 comprises 16 residues. Amplified regions were TCR beta CDR3 sequences from RNA transcripts. HTBI primers were the set used in a first-round RT-PCR of the TCR CDR3. A single record per CDR3 protein comes from TCRdb applying MiXCR to the multiplex PCR reads. The sample lists hundreds of thousands of distinct CDR3 sequences, about 43% occurring once. This clonotype has at least ten counts. Its antigen is unidentified. The TCR sequence derives from a woman between 18 and 29 years old with Graves' hyperthyroidism. The V and J genes are TRBV20-1 and TRBJ1-5; 7 bases align to TRBD1. The specimen sequenced was peripheral blood or thyroid tissue (not recorded which). CDR3 DNA: TGCAGTGCTAGACGGGGAGGGGGCAGGGGAGACCAGCCCCAGCATTTT. Translation: CSARRGGGRGDQPQHF.